This T cell receptor beta chain was sequenced for a study of vaccination and CD4 T cells after COVID-19. Study information: Nasal swab PCR detected SARS-CoV-2 in convalescent patients; about 9 had mild disease, one severe. Overlapping spike peptides from SARS-CoV-2, HCoV-NL63, HCoV-OC43 and HCoV-229E served to stimulate the cells.

The Oncomine TCR Beta short-read assay sequenced DNA from cultured CD4+ T cells. TCRdb redid the calling of the PCR reads with MiXCR, one entry per CDR3 protein. The sample has a few thousand distinct CDR3 sequences; 35% to 60% are singletons. This clonotype showed up just a few times. The antigen remains undetermined. This CDR3 has 15 amino acids. CDR1 SGHDT and CDR2 YYEEEE come from the germline V gene. Trimming removed 2 bases at V and 3 bases at J, with 15 bases between. Study-wide findings and caveats: The study sampled relatively few convalescent patients and omitted early post-infection timepoints.

Treatment described: roughly 10-day PBMC culture with coronavirus spike peptide pools or control peptides (ViraFEST assay). PCR-confirmed positives ranged from March to December 2020, preceding US Alpha, Beta and Delta variants. The rearrangement links TRBV5-6 to TRBJ2-7; possible D gene TRBD1, 6 bases. Sequenced sample: CD4+ T cells from blood, cultured in vitro. This clonotype originated in a human donor who had recovered from COVID-19. The CDR3 loop reads CASSLPPTDSYEQYF. CDR3 nucleotide sequence: TGTGCCAGCAGCTTACCCCCAACGGACAGCTACGAGCAGTACTTC.